This TCR delta chain was retrieved from a study of Vδ1+ human thymocytes. Study-level points and caveats: Thymic delta-chain repertoires held around 20% Vdelta2 sequences and few Vdelta3, despite high sort purity. In the thymus, TRG and TRD repertoires looked highly polyclonal with Gaussian CDR3 lengths.

The template was reverse-transcribed extracted RNA. The CDR3 regions were amplified by multiplex PCR from V-gene primers to a constant-region primer. TCRdb re-analyzed the multiplex PCR reads via CATT. Here the sample spans roughly 25,000 delta-chain clones, roughly 29% being singletons. A note on this clone: Its antigen remains unidentified.

The germline CDR1 and CDR2 sequences are TSWWSYY and QGS. V shed 1 base, J shed 0 bases, and the junction held 21 bases outside the gene matches. The CDR3 is 23 residues long. Sequenced: Vdelta1+ gamma-delta thymocytes from the thymus. Subset given: FACS-sorted CD3+ TCRalphabeta- TCRVdelta1+ TCRVdelta2- thymocytes. The receptor comes from a boy in the first two years of life who had congenital heart surgery. The chain recombines TRDV1 with TRDJ1; 12 bases fit TRDD3. CDR3 protein: CALGERVSLGDTPYWMYTDKLIF. DNA of the CDR3: TGTGCTCTTGGGGAACGGGTGTCCCTGGGGGATACGCCTTATTGGATGTACACCGATAAACTCATCTTT.